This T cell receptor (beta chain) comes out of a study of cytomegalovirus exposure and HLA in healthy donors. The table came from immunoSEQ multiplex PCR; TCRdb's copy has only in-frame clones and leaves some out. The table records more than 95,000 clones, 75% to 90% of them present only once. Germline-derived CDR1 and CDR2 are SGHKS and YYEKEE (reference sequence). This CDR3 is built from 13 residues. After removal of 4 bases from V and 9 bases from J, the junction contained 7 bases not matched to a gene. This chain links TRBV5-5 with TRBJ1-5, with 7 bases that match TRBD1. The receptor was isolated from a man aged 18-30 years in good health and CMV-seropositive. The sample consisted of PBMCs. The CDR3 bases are TGTGCCAGCAGCCCCGGACAGGCTGCGCCCCAGCATTTT. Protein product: CASSPGQAAPQHF.